Described below is a single T cell receptor (beta chain) sequence and its context. This clonotype was observed a few times. The antigen this receptor binds is unknown. Within one base of it there is no much larger clone, and no base qualities were kept. This sample stems from a study of type 1 regulatory T cells (dated by TCRdb to the early 2020s). The study in broad terms: The study characterized an in vitro protocol that generated a Tr1-enriched, alloantigen-specific CD4 T cell product named T-allo10. T-allo10 was under clinical evaluation in patients with hematological malignancies receiving allogeneic hematopoietic stem cell transplantation.

V has 0 bases trimmed and J has 7 bases trimmed; junction bases matching no gene number 5. The CDR1 and CDR2 encoded by the germline V gene (reference sequence) are MNHEY and SMNVEV. The CDR3 has 14 amino acids, counting the end cysteine and phenylalanine. The entry retains the CDR3 DNA only, 42 bases that are in frame from base 1. Data came from an Illumina MiSeq. TCRdb reanalyzed the raw reads on its own, using fastp at Q25 for trimming and MiXCR for clone calling, and kept in-frame beta chains. Each CDR3 protein appears once, grouped with its most common genes and DNA. In this sample the table shows some 90,000 distinct CDR3 sequences, less than 40% of which occur a single time. Roughly 2.4% of the sample lies in the top ten.

The sequence derives from a human donor in good health. The rearranged chain carries TRBV27 and TRBJ1-2, with TRBD1 matching 7 junction bases. Sequencing used CD4+ T cells, either the whole sample or a sorted fraction (not recorded which). For the CDR3, the sequence is CASSLSRQGSGYTF. The bases are TGTGCCAGCAGTTTATCGAGACAGGGTAGTGGCTACACCTTC.